This entry lists 25 T cell receptor beta chains sequenced from one sample in a study of T cell responses to AZD1222 COVID-19 vaccine. The assay was immunoSEQ multiplex PCR, and TCRdb's table has in-frame clones only and misses some. In the table there are 100,000 to 120,000 clones, roughly 88% of which are singletons. Sequencing was performed on peripheral blood, taken 28 days after the second AZD1222 dose. The receptors come from an adult who received the AZD1222 COVID-19 vaccine.

This clone was detected a few times. This chain uses TRBV19 with TRBJ2-7; 7 bases fit TRBD1. V dropped 8 bases and J dropped 1; count of bases not matched to a gene: 5. Germline lookup yields CDR1 LNHDA and CDR2 SQIVND (reference sequence). CDR3 length: 13 amino acids. As DNA, the CDR3 is TGTGCCAGTTCCGGGACAGCGTCCTACGAGCAGTACTTC. It codes for CASSGTASYEQYF.

J is TRBJ1-1 and V is TRBV2; D not certain. Germline CDR1 SNHLY, CDR2 FYNNEI. Trimming took 8 bases from V and 4 from J, leaving 17 bases between them. The CDR3 runs 14 residues. DNA of the CDR3: TGTGCCAGCGAGTTGACGGATGGGAGCACTGAAGCTTTCTTT. It translates to CASELTDGSTEAFF.

The chain links TRBV7-3 to TRBJ1-5; a possible D gene is TRBD1 (6 bases). The CDR3 is 20 amino acids. Germline assignment: CDR1 SGHTA and CDR2 FQGTGA. Trimming took off 2 bases at V and 3 bases at J, with 26 bases between the two ends. The DNA of the CDR3 is TGTGCCAGCAGCTTAGTCTTCGACCCGGGACACCCTCTTTACAATCAGCCCCAGCATTTT. It translates to CASSLVFDPGHPLYNQPQHF.

The V gene is TRBV27, the J gene TRBJ1-1; 8 nucleotides align to TRBD1. This CDR3 has 14 residues. The V gene's germline CDR1 is MNHEY and CDR2 SMNVEV (reference sequence). J was trimmed by 3 bases and V by 6 bases; bases with no gene match: 6. CDR3 coding DNA: TGTGCCAGCAGATTAGGACAGGGCTACACTGAAGCTTTCTTT. Its protein product is CASRLGQGYTEAFF.

With respect to this clone: Other DNA sequences in this specimen translate into the identical CDR3. The chain carries TRBV7-2 and TRBJ2-1, with 13 bases fitting TRBD2. V shed 4 bases, J shed 4 bases, and the junction held 7 bases outside the gene matches. The CDR3 spans 17 residues. The germline V gene encodes CDR1 SGHTA and CDR2 FQGNSA. This chain's CDR3 is CASSSDLLAGGYNEQFF. The CDR3 DNA sequence: TGTGCCAGCAGCTCAGACTTACTAGCGGGGGGGTACAATGAGCAGTTCTTC.

J is TRBJ1-1 and V is TRBV3-1 (or the pseudogene TRBV3-2); D call uncertain. This CDR3 region has 13 residues. Between the trimmed V and J ends, which lost 3 bases and 4 bases, there was a span of 9 bases. The germline V gene has CDR1 LGHDT and CDR2 YNNKEL (reference sequence). The CDR3 nucleotides are TGTGCCAGCAGCCAGGCGGGCTTCACTGAAGCTTTCTTT. It specifies CASSQAGFTEAFF.

This clone was counted a single time. The rearrangement uses TRBV6-5 and TRBJ2-5; 9 nucleotides match TRBD2. This CDR3 contains 14 residues. Germline CDR1 and CDR2: MNHEY and SVGAGI. V lost 8 bases to trimming and J lost 5 bases; unmatched junction nucleotides: 9. CDR3 sequence: CASSLAGERETQYF. The CDR3 nucleotides read TGTGCCAGCTCATTAGCGGGGGAGAGGGAGACCCAGTACTTC.

Worth noting for this clone: An end of the junction does not agree with germline; a read error may underlie this. The chain couples TRBV7-7 to TRBJ2-1; 10 bases fit TRBD1. Germline V gives CDR1 SSHAT, CDR2 FNYEAQ (reference sequence). This CDR3 contains 16 residues. The CDR3 sequence is CASSLMTGGAYNEQFF. CDR3 coding DNA: TGTGCTAGCAGCTTAATGACAGGGGGCGCCTACAATGAGCAGTTCTTC.

V usage is TRBV27 and J usage is TRBJ2-1; TRBD2 is a possible D gene (6 bases). The CDR3 contains 15 residues. V was cut by 5 bases and J by 0 bases, with 11 bases left in between. Germline V gene lookup returns CDR1 MNHEY and CDR2 SMNVEV (reference sequence). CDR3 nucleotides: TGTGCCAGCAGTCCAGCGGGCCCCTCCTACAATGAGCAGTTCTTC. This encodes CASSPAGPSYNEQFF.

The chain has TRBV6-2 or TRBV6-3 and TRBJ2-7, with 9 bases identical to TRBD1. The V and J ends lost 4 bases and 7 bases, in that order; junction bases with no gene match: 11. CDR3 length equals 15 residues. The germline CDR1 and CDR2 sequences are MNHEY and SVGEGT. CDR3 sequence reads: CASSFSGQGMGEQYF. Here the CDR3 DNA reads TGTGCCAGCAGTTTCTCAGGACAGGGGATGGGTGAGCAGTACTTC.

V and J are TRBV6-5 and TRBJ1-2; TRBD1 might be the D (5 bases). The CDR3 has 14 amino acids. Germline lookup yields CDR1 MNHEY and CDR2 SVGAGI. Trimming took off 7 bases at V and 3 bases at J, with 15 bases between the two ends. DNA for the CDR3: TGTGCCAGCAACTACGGGGGGGAGGACTATGGCTACACCTTC. Residues: CASNYGGEDYGYTF.

The chain combines TRBV10-3 with TRBJ2-1; 9 bases are a match to TRBD1. After removal of 10 bases from V and 5 bases from J, the junction contained 6 bases not matched to a gene. The CDR3 has 13 residues. Germline values: CDR1 ENHRY, CDR2 SYGVKD. The CDR3 region is CATRGTGNNEQFF. DNA for the CDR3: TGTGCCACCCGGGGGACAGGGAACAATGAGCAGTTCTTC.

The chain carries TRBV24-1 and TRBJ2-5, with 10 bases lining up with TRBD1. The trim removed 8 bases at V and 4 bases at J, leaving 3 bases unmatched. The germline CDR1 and CDR2 sequences are KGHDR and SFDVKD. The CDR3 is made up of 13 amino acids. The CDR3 bases are TGTGCCACCACCCGGACAGGGGGAGAGACCCAGTACTTC. Its translation is CATTRTGGETQYF.

The chain uses TRBV24-1 and TRBJ2-3; weak D call: TRBD1 (5 bases). Deletions cut 0 bases from V and 0 bases from J, with 9 bases between. This CDR3 is built from 16 residues. CDR1 is KGHDR, CDR2 SFDVKD, per germline. The CDR3 protein is CATSDLRGSSTDTQYF. As DNA, the CDR3 is TGTGCCACCAGTGATTTGAGGGGATCGAGCACAGATACGCAGTATTTT.

The V gene is TRBV5-1, the J gene TRBJ1-1; 7 bases agree with TRBD1. This CDR3 is built from 14 residues. J was trimmed by 2 bases and V by 4 bases; bases with no gene match: 5. Germline-derived CDR1 and CDR2 are SGHRS and YFSETQ. The CDR3 sequence is CASSLDRTNTEAFF. In DNA, the CDR3 is TGCGCCAGCAGCCTGGACAGGACAAACACTGAAGCTTTCTTT.

V usage is TRBV9 and J usage is TRBJ2-2, with 13 nucleotides matching TRBD2. CDR1 and CDR2 from the germline V gene are SGDLS and YYNGEE. This CDR3 region has 16 residues. The V and J ends lost 0 bases and 10 bases, in that order; junction bases with no gene match: 6. CDR3 coding DNA: TGTGCCAGCAGCGTAGAGGGACTAGCGGGGTCCGCGGAGCTGTTTTTT. It translates to CASSVEGLAGSAELFF.

A single count supports this clone. The CDR3 sequence is CASSPYRWRDNQPQHF. CDR3 coding DNA: TGTGCCAGCAGCCCCTACCGGTGGAGGGACAATCAGCCCCAGCATTTT. The chain combines TRBV7-2 with TRBJ1-5; D unclear. This CDR3 comprises 16 residues. Between the trimmed V and J ends, which lost 5 bases and 3 bases, there was a span of 17 bases. The V gene's germline CDR1 is SGHTA and CDR2 FQGNSA.

The CDR3 region has the DNA TGTGCCAGCAGCTTGCTGGGCCGTATAACAGATACGCAGTATTTT. Translation: CASSLLGRITDTQYF. The gene calls are TRBV5-6 and TRBJ2-3, with D hard to call. The V gene lost 1 base and the J gene lost 3 bases, with 12 bases spanning the gap. This CDR3 has 15 residues. Germline CDR1 and CDR2: SGHDT and YYEEEE.

This chain uses TRBV6-6 with TRBJ1-1; TRBD1 matches at 10 bases. The CDR3 has 14 residues. V dropped 7 bases and J dropped 3; count of bases not matched to a gene: 5. Per germline, CDR1 MNHNY and CDR2 SVGAGI (reference sequence). The CDR3 DNA sequence: TGTGCCAGCACCCGGGACAGGGGTCACACTGAAGCTTTCTTT. Amino acids: CASTRDRGHTEAFF.

V gene TRBV18 combines with J gene TRBJ2-1, with D perhaps TRBD1 (6 bases). This CDR3 has 14 residues. Trimming left V 5 bases short and J 5 bases short, with 13 bases between. CDR1 is KGHSH, CDR2 LQKENI, per germline. The CDR3 loop is CASSTNRQDNEQFF. The CDR3 nucleotides are TGTGCCAGCTCAACGAATAGACAGGACAATGAGCAGTTCTTC.

The rearrangement uses TRBV9 and TRBJ2-4, with D possibly called TRBD1 or TRBD2 (7 bases each). Between the trimmed V and J ends, which lost 0 bases and 5 bases, there was a span of 15 bases. Germline V lookup: CDR1 SGDLS, CDR2 YYNGEE. The CDR3 runs to 16 residues. CDR3 DNA sequence: TGTGCCAGCAGCGTAGAGGGCAGGGGGAGGGAAAACATTCAGTACTTC. It specifies CASSVEGRGRENIQYF.

The chain uses TRBV27 and TRBJ2-1; 8 bases are shared with TRBD1. The CDR3 has 15 amino acids. Germline CDR1 reads MNHEY; CDR2 reads SMNVEV (reference sequence). V lost 6 bases, J lost 4 bases, and 8 bases stayed unmatched. The CDR3 DNA is TGTGCCAGCAGACCGGACAGGGTGCGGTACAATGAGCAGTTCTTC. Amino acid sequence: CASRPDRVRYNEQFF.

The V call is TRBV5-4, the J call TRBJ2-1; tentatively, D is TRBD1 (6 bases). This CDR3 is built from 15 residues. Germline V lookup: CDR1 SGHNT, CDR2 YYREEE (reference sequence). Between the trimmed V and J ends, which lost 4 bases and 9 bases, there was a span of 20 bases. CDR3 DNA sequence: TGTGCCAGCAGCCCCCCCGGTCAGGGGTTAAGTGAGCAGTTCTTC. It is translated as CASSPPGQGLSEQFF. Full variable domain (rest looked up from reference TRBV5-4 and TRBJ2-1): ETGVTQSPTHLIKTRGQQVTLRCSSQSGHNTVSWYQQALGQGPQFIFQYYREEENGRGNFPPRFSGLQFPNYSSELNVNALELDDSALYLCASSPPGQGLSEQFFGPGTRLTVL.

For this clone: Other nucleotide sequences from this sample produce the same CDR3. The J gene is TRBJ2-6, the V gene TRBV28; D not resolved. Germline assignment: CDR1 MDHEN and CDR2 SYDVKM. V was cut by 3 bases and J by 4 bases, with 19 bases left in between. The length of the CDR3 is 18 residues. CDR3 loop: CASSFTALQRAGANVLTF. The DNA of the CDR3 is TGTGCCAGCAGTTTTACCGCCCTTCAACGGGCGGGGGCCAACGTCCTGACTTTC.

The CDR3 DNA reads as TGTGCCAGCAGCCGACAGCCCGGCACTGAAGCTTTCTTT. The encoded protein is CASSRQPGTEAFF. The chain recombines TRBV5-6 with TRBJ1-1; D might be TRBD1 (5 bases). Per the germline V gene, CDR1 is SGHDT and CDR2 is YYEEEE. The CDR3 is made up of 13 amino acids. V dropped 4 bases and J dropped 4 bases, with 11 bases sitting between them.